This record covers a single T cell receptor (beta chain). Profiled with immunoSEQ multiplex PCR; TCRdb holds only in-frame clones, not every one. The table records 57,000 or so clones, 90% to 97% of them present only once. The source of the sample is a study of cytomegalovirus exposure and HLA in healthy donors. Study information: It was reported in a later analysis that the same platform had been used for the 110 or so validation repertoires as for the 550 to 700 first-cohort repertoires.

While the first cohort had fewer than 850 subjects, the donors belonged to the separate validation cohort of roughly 120 subjects. The length of the CDR3 is 15 residues. CDR1 is SEHNR and CDR2 is FQNEAQ in the germline V gene (reference sequence). V lost 5 bases to trimming and J lost 6 bases; unmatched junction nucleotides: 8. The chain employs TRBV7-9 and TRBJ2-1, with 9 bases identical to TRBD1. The clonotype comes from a man younger than 35 in good health and CMV-seronegative. The source material was PBMCs. As DNA, the CDR3 is TGTGCCAGCAGCCCTACCCGGGACAGGGTCAATGAGCAGTTCTTC. Amino acid sequence: CASSPTRDRVNEQFF.